This TCR beta chain came from a study of blood T cell repertoires in COVID-19. Original analysis: Estimates of nucleated cell counts were drawn from the amplification of reference gene primers. Profiling relied on immunoSEQ multiplex PCR, and the TCRdb table lists in-frame clones only, not all of them. V, J and clone size are those of that table, while D and trimming were read from the DNA. The sample gives about 110,000 clones, around 90% of which show up once; over 3% is in the top ten. The CDR3 is 16 amino acids. Germline CDR1 reads GTSNPN; CDR2 reads SVGIG (reference sequence). V was clipped by 4 bases and J by 2 bases; unmatched bases: 8.

V and J are TRBV30 and TRBJ2-6; 7 bases align to TRBD2. What was sequenced was peripheral blood. The receptor was isolated from a woman aged 45-65 years with acute or convalescent COVID-19. This chain's CDR3 is CAWTRGGTPGANVLTF. CDR3 DNA sequence: TGTGCCTGGACGCGGGGAGGGACGCCTGGGGCCAACGTCCTGACTTTC.